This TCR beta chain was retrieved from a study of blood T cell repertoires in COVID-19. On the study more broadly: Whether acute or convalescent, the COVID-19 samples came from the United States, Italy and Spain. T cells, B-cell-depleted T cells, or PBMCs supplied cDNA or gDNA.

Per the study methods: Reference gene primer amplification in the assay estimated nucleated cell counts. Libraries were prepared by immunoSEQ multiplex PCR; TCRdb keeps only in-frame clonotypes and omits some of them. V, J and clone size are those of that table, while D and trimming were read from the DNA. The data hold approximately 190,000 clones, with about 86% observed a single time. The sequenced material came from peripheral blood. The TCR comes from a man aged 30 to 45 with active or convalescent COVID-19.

The CDR3 coding sequence is TGTGCCAGCAGTTACTCGACTTCCGGGACAGGCGGGGAGCTGTTTTTT. Its translation: CASSYSTSGTGGELFF. V and J are TRBV6-5 and TRBJ2-2; 8 positions match TRBD1. The CDR3 length is 16 residues. V gave up 0 bases and J gave up 7 bases; unmatched junction bases: 7. CDR1 is MNHEY, CDR2 SVGAGI, per germline.